The 11 T cell receptor beta chains in this list originate from one sample, sequenced in a study of cytomegalovirus exposure and HLA in healthy donors. In the PCR, 60 Vbeta and 13 Jbeta primers were used. Sequenced by immunoSEQ multiplex PCR; TCRdb stores in-frame clones only, minus some. This sample carries 150,000 to 200,000 clones, 75% to 85% of them seen once, and the ten largest clones take roughly 13%. What was sequenced was PBMCs. The receptors here all came from a woman in her forties or fifties in good health and CMV-seropositive.

The chain links TRBV9 to TRBJ1-4, with D possibly TRBD1 on 6 matching bases. Germline assignment: CDR1 SGDLS and CDR2 YYNGEE. V was shortened by 4 bases and J by 4 bases, with 11 bases between the two germline ends. The CDR3 extends over 14 amino acids. This CDR3 reads CASSPDSFNEKLFF. The CDR3 DNA reads as TGTGCCAGCAGCCCGGACAGTTTTAATGAAAAACTGTTTTTT.

V gene TRBV5-6 combines with J gene TRBJ2-7, with 10 bases identical to TRBD1. With V trimmed by 4 bases and J by 6 bases, 10 bases remained unmatched. CDR1 SGHDT and CDR2 YYEEEE come from the germline V gene. This CDR3 comprises 15 residues. The CDR3 spells CASSAGPGTGAEQYF. CDR3 bases: TGTGCCAGCAGCGCCGGTCCCGGGACAGGGGCCGAGCAGTACTTC.

The chain employs TRBV5-4 and TRBJ1-1, with D possibly being TRBD1 (5 bases). The CDR3 length is 14 residues. The germline gives CDR1 SGHNT, CDR2 YYREEE (reference sequence). V gave up 1 base and J gave up 4 bases, with 11 bases separating them. CDR3 in DNA: TGTGCCAGCAGCTTGACTCAGGGAGGCACTGAAGCTTTCTTT. Its translation is CASSLTQGGTEAFF.

The J gene is TRBJ2-7, the V gene TRBV11-3; D call uncertain. V lost 0 bases, J lost 0 bases, and 9 bases lay in between. CDR3 size: 15 residues. Germline CDR1 SGHNT, CDR2 YENEEA. CDR3: CASSLDGASSYEQYF. The CDR3, as DNA: TGTGCCAGCAGCTTAGATGGAGCTAGCTCCTACGAGCAGTACTTC.

This clone was recorded a few times. The same CDR3 can be traced to other DNA sequences in this sample. V is TRBV7-9 and J is TRBJ1-1, with 7 bases identical to TRBD1. Germline V gene lookup returns CDR1 SEHNR and CDR2 FQNEAQ (reference sequence). V lost 5 bases, J lost 0 bases, and 6 bases stayed unmatched. This CDR3 is 15 amino acids long. The CDR3 loop reads CASSPRQGLNTEAFF. The CDR3 DNA sequence: TGTGCCAGCAGCCCTCGACAGGGCTTGAACACTGAAGCTTTCTTT.

The chain combines TRBV30 with TRBJ1-6, with a possible D match to TRBD1 (5 bases). CDR3 size: 15 residues. V lost 3 bases to trimming and J lost 5 bases, with 14 bases between them. Germline V gives CDR1 GTSNPN, CDR2 SVGIG (reference sequence). Written as DNA, the CDR3 is TGTGCCTGGAGCCCCTCCGGGGGTAATAATTCACCCCTCCACTTT. Its translation is CAWSPSGGNNSPLHF.

This clone appeared once. At one end, the junction sequence differs from germline, possibly due to a read error. V gene TRBV20-1 combines with J gene TRBJ2-5, with D perhaps TRBD1 (6 bases). CDR3 length: 11 residues. Germline V gene lookup returns CDR1 DFQATT and CDR2 SNEGSKA (reference sequence). The CDR3 here is CSARGAQGTDF. The CDR3 nucleotides read TGCAGTGCTAGGGGGGCCCAAGGTACGGACTTC.

This clone was seen only a few times. The chain couples TRBV30 to TRBJ2-1; perhaps TRBD2 as D (5 bases). V lost 6 bases to trimming and J lost 0 bases, with 12 bases between them. From germline, CDR1 is GTSNPN and CDR2 SVGIG (reference sequence). The CDR3 is made up of 14 amino acids. The CDR3: CACPLAGSYNEQFF. The CDR3 DNA reads as TGTGCCTGTCCCCTGGCGGGCTCCTACAATGAGCAGTTCTTC.

This chain connects TRBV9 to TRBJ2-1; 9 nucleotides line up with TRBD1. This CDR3 region has 16 residues. V dropped 0 bases and J dropped 0; count of bases not matched to a gene: 1. From germline, CDR1 is SGDLS and CDR2 YYNGEE. The CDR3 DNA follows: TGTGCCAGCAGCGTAGAGGGACAGGGCTCCTACAATGAGCAGTTCTTC. Translation gives CASSVEGQGSYNEQFF. The full variable domain, with the rest looked up from reference TRBV9 and TRBJ2-1, is DSGVTQTPKHLITATGQRVTLRCSPRSGDLSVYWYQQSLDQGLQFLIQYYNGEERAKGNILERFSAQQFPDLHSELNLSSLELGDSALYFCASSVEGQGSYNEQFFGPGTRLTVL.

This clone has only a few counts. V is TRBV2 and J is TRBJ2-7; maybe TRBD1 (6 bases). The CDR3 contains 13 residues. Germline lookup yields CDR1 SNHLY and CDR2 FYNNEI. V gave up 5 bases and J gave up 0 bases, with 8 bases separating them. CDR3 coding DNA: TGTGCCAGCAGTCGACAGGTCTCCTACGAGCAGTACTTC. Its protein product is CASSRQVSYEQYF.

This chain links TRBV27 with TRBJ2-7, with 8 bases that match TRBD1. The CDR3 length is 18 residues. The junction had 15 bases not matched to a gene; V was cut back by 5 bases and J by 0 bases. From germline, CDR1 is MNHEY and CDR2 SMNVEV (reference sequence). In DNA, the CDR3 is TGTGCCAGCAGTCCTAGACTGGCCTGGACAGGGACCTCCTACGAGCAGTACTTC. It translates to CASSPRLAWTGTSYEQYF.